This section outlines one T cell receptor (beta chain) sequence together with its context. In this sample, this clonotype turned up many times. What antigen it recognizes has not been identified. There are no base qualities to consult, and no much larger clone falls within one base. Germline trimming amounts to 1 base on V and 7 bases on J, with 8 as the count of junction bases outside the gene matches. CDR1 DFQATT and CDR2 SNEGSKA were looked up in the germline V gene (reference sequence). CDR3 length: 14 amino acids, cysteine to phenylalanine. Solely the CDR3 DNA is kept, with 42 bases framed from the first base. The record originates from a study of T-cell reconstitution after alpha-beta-depleted transplantation in children (dated by TCRdb to 2016 to 2017). For the wider study: Using TCR repertoire profiling, the study followed T-cell immune reconstitution in a quantitative way in children after TCRalphabeta/CD19-depleted allogeneic hematopoietic cell transplantation.

The library came from PCR. Instrument on record: Illumina HiSeq 2500. To normalize quantification of the TCRbeta repertoire, the TCR libraries were built with molecular barcoding that relied on unique molecular identifiers. The public reads were reanalyzed by TCRdb: fastp trimming at Q25, MiXCR alignment, in-frame beta chains only. Rows merge per CDR3 protein into single entries with the most common DNA and genes. The sample profile shows approximately 590,000 distinct CDR3 sequences; about 11% of them were found once. The ten largest clonotypes hold around 4% of the sample. Here the chain combines TRBV20-1 and TRBJ2-7, and 9 junction bases match TRBD1. The specimen comprised PBMCs from the stem cell graft donor, sampled from the stem cell graft. The TCR originated in a human donor who donated a stem cell graft to a child with acute myeloid leukemia. CDR3 region: CSARVGTGTVEQYF. The nucleotide sequence is given as TGCAGTGCTAGAGTCGGGACAGGGACGGTTGAGCAGTACTTC.